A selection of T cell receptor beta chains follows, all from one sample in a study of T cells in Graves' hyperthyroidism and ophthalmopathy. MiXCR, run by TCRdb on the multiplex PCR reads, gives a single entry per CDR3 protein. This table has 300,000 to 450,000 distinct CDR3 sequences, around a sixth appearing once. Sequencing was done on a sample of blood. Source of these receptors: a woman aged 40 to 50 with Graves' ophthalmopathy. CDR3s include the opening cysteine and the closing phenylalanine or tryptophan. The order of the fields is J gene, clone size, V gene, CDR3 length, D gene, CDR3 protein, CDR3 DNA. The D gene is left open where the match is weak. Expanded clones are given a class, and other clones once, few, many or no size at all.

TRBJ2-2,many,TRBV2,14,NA,CASTSFRAAGELFF,TGTGCCAGCACCTCCTTTCGAGCGGCCGGGGAGCTGTTTTTT
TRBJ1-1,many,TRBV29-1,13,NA,CSVARGENTEAFF,TGCAGCGTCGCCCGGGGGGAGAACACTGAAGCTTTCTTT
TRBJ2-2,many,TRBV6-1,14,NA,CASTPRAPTGELFF,TGTGCCAGCACCCCCCGGGCCCCCACCGGGGAGCTGTTTTTT
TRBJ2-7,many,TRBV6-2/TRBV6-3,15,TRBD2,CASSAGLAGVYEQYF,TGTGCCAGCAGTGCGGGACTAGCGGGAGTCTACGAGCAGTACTTC
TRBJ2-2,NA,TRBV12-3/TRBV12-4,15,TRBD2,CASTTGGGLPGELFF,TGTGCCAGCACTACCGGGGGAGGGCTGCCCGGGGAGCTGTTTTTT
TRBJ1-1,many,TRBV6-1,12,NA,CASSEIGTEAFF,TGTGCCAGCAGTGAGATCGGCACTGAAGCTTTCTTT
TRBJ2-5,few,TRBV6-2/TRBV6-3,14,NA,CASSYHASRETQYF,TGTGCCAGCAGTTACCATGCTAGCAGGGAGACCCAGTACTTC
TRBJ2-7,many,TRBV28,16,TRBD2,CASSLLGTSGGYEQYF,TGTGCCAGCAGTTTATTAGGGACTAGCGGGGGATACGAGCAGTACTTC
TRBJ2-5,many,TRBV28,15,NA,CASRGKSMPSGTQYF,TGTGCCAGCAGAGGGAAGAGTATGCCGAGCGGGACCCAGTACTTC
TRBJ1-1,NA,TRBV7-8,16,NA,CASSLGQWGLNTEAFF,TGTGCCAGCAGCTTAGGACAGTGGGGCCTGAACACTGAAGCTTTCTTT
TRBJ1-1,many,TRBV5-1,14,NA,CASSLDWGNTEAFF,TGCGCCAGCAGCTTGGATTGGGGGAACACTGAAGCTTTCTTT
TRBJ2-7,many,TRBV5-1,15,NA,CASSFRRDSIYEQYF,TGCGCCAGCAGCTTTCGGAGGGACTCGATCTACGAGCAGTACTTC
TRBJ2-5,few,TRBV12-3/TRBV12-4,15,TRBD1,CASSFQDRSGETQYF,TGTGCCAGCAGTTTCCAGGACAGGTCGGGTGAGACCCAGTACTTC
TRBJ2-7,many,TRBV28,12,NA,CASSSTLYEQYF,TGTGCCAGCAGTTCTACGCTCTACGAGCAGTACTTC
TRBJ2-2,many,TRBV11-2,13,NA,CASSWTPTGELFF,TGTGCCAGCAGTTGGACACCCACCGGGGAGCTGTTTTTT
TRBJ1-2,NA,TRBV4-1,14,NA,CASRIRITNYGYTF,TGCGCCAGCAGAATCAGGATAACTAACTATGGCTACACCTTC
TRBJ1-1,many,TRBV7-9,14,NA,CASSPIIGGTEAFF,TGTGCCAGCAGCCCCATCATCGGAGGCACTGAAGCTTTCTTT